The 5 T cell receptor beta chains reported below all come from one sample, sequenced in a study of T cell therapy after organ transplantation. These receptors have no known antigen. Time point here: 4-8 weeks after completion of therapy. Produced via immunoSEQ multiplex PCR; TCRdb's table is partial and in-frame only. This table holds 15,000 to 20,000 clones, roughly four fifths found once. Specimen: CD8+ T cells from blood, collected after autologous CMV-specific T cell therapy. Receptor source: a human patient who had received a solid organ transplant and had CMV disease. Some T cells may originate from the graft donor.

This chain links TRBV11-2 with TRBJ1-6; TRBD1 aligns across 9 bases. With 3 bases clipped from V and 11 bases from J, the junction kept 5 bases outside the gene matches. The CDR3 length is 14 residues. CDR1 and CDR2 (germline): SGHAT, FQNNGV. CDR3 bases: TGTGCCAGCAGCTTCCGGGACAGGGTTGCACCCCTCCACTTT. Its translation is CASSFRDRVAPLHF.

The chain joins TRBV7-2 to TRBJ2-6; D call uncertain. In germline, CDR1 is SGHTA, CDR2 FQGNSA. V lost 1 base and J lost 1, with 8 bases in between. The CDR3 sequence is 16 residues long. The CDR3 sequence is CASSLEFGSGANVLTF. The CDR3 nucleotides read TGTGCCAGCAGCTTAGAGTTCGGGTCTGGGGCCAACGTCCTGACTTTC.

This clone occurred a few times. The chain combines TRBV19 with TRBJ2-5; TRBD2 aligns across 14 bases. CDR3 length: 15 amino acids. Germline CDR1 is LNHDA and CDR2 is SQIVND (reference sequence). V was clipped by 6 bases and J by 4 bases; unmatched bases: 4. DNA for the CDR3: TGTGCCAGTAGGCCGGGACTAGCGGGAGCAGAGACCCAGTACTTC. Residues: CASRPGLAGAETQYF.

V is TRBV5-4 and J is TRBJ2-1, with 13 positions matching TRBD2. V lost 4 bases, J lost 7 bases, and 2 bases stayed unmatched. The CDR3 consists of 14 residues. The germline gives CDR1 SGHNT, CDR2 YYREEE (reference sequence). In DNA form, the CDR3 reads TGTGCCAGCAGCGCGGGACTAGCGGGAAATGAGCAGTTCTTC. This encodes CASSAGLAGNEQFF.

The rearrangement uses TRBV29-1 and TRBJ2-2; TRBD1 aligns across 7 bases. The CDR3 loop spans 14 amino acids. J was trimmed by 5 bases and V by 1 base; bases with no gene match: 4. Per germline, CDR1 SQVTM and CDR2 ANQGSEA. The CDR3 DNA follows: TGCAGCGTTGAAGGTGCGACAGGGACCGGGGAGCTGTTTTTT. This translates into CSVEGATGTGELFF.